What follows is one T cell receptor beta chain and its context. Antigen: not known. The data are from a study of T cells expressing NK-cell markers. Regarding the study as a whole: No clear determination of HCMV specificity was made for expanded NKG2C+ T cell clones. Topping the CD3+CD56-NKG2C+ fraction as well were these clonotypes, in a few donors.

Germline CDR1 is SGHDT and CDR2 is YYEEEE. The CDR3 length is 18 residues. Scientists made TCR beta cDNA using 5'RACE template switching with UMIs. From its re-call of the 5' RACE reads, TCRdb lists each CDR3 protein once, without DNA. The sample table sets out 200,000 to 300,000 distinct CDR3 sequences. V gene TRBV5-6 combines with J gene TRBJ2-5; TCRdb designates TRBD1, a call that cannot be tested without DNA. The receptor was isolated from a man younger than 35 in good health. The material sequenced was blood T cells: a sorted CD56 or NKG2C T cell subset, CD4+ or CD8+ T cells, or bulk PBMC T cells (not recorded which). CDR3 region: CASSQTTGGPVAQETQYF.